Below, 26 T cell receptor beta chains from the same sample are listed, as sequenced in a study of cytomegalovirus exposure and HLA in healthy donors. A multiplex PCR was run with 60 Vbeta primers and 13 Jbeta primers. Libraries were prepared by immunoSEQ multiplex PCR; TCRdb keeps only in-frame clonotypes and omits some of them. The sample contains some 120,000 clones, more than 60% of which appear only once. Sequenced input: PBMCs. The receptors shown here come from a woman in her thirties or forties in good health and CMV-seropositive.

The chain combines TRBV7-8 with TRBJ2-1; 9 nucleotides match TRBD2. The V and J ends lost 3 bases and 2 bases, in that order; junction bases with no gene match: 2. This CDR3 is 15 amino acids long. The germline gives CDR1 SGHVS, CDR2 FQNEAQ. CDR3 sequence reads: CASSLREGPYNEQFF. DNA for the CDR3: TGTGCCAGCAGCTTGCGGGAGGGCCCCTACAATGAGCAGTTCTTC.

V is TRBV7-2 and J is TRBJ1-5; D gene ambiguous. Germline assignment: CDR1 SGHTA and CDR2 FQGNSA. There are 17 residues in the CDR3. V was trimmed by 1 base and J by 2 bases, leaving 15 bases between them. Here the CDR3 DNA reads TGTGCCAGCAGCTTAGTATCCGGGAGTCGCGGCAATCAGCCCCAGCATTTT. This codes for CASSLVSGSRGNQPQHF.

V is TRBV4-3 and J is TRBJ2-1; 14 nucleotides align to TRBD2. This CDR3 spans 20 amino acids. The V and J ends lost 1 base and 6 bases, in that order; junction bases with no gene match: 14. CDR1 LGHNA and CDR2 YSLEER come from the germline V gene. As DNA, the CDR3 is TGCGCCAGCAGCCAAGGTACCGGGACTAGCGGGGGAGCCAAGGGCAATGAGCAGTTCTTC. It specifies CASSQGTGTSGGAKGNEQFF.

V is TRBV7-9 and J is TRBJ2-3; D perhaps matches TRBD2 (6 bases). V was trimmed by 5 bases and J by 6 bases, leaving 15 bases between them. The CDR3 loop spans 14 amino acids. Germline V lookup: CDR1 SEHNR, CDR2 FQNEAQ (reference sequence). The CDR3 reads CASSGSGVRDTQYF. CDR3 DNA sequence: TGTGCCAGCAGCGGTTCGGGGGTGCGTGATACGCAGTATTTT.

The chain is built from TRBV19 and TRBJ1-1, with TRBD1 as a possible D gene (6 bases). Trimming took 10 bases from V and 2 from J, leaving 14 bases between them. Germline V lookup: CDR1 LNHDA, CDR2 SQIVND (reference sequence). CDR3 length: 13 residues. CDR3 in amino acids: CATTDRPNTEAFF. The CDR3 DNA reads as TGTGCCACAACTGACAGGCCAAACACTGAAGCTTTCTTT.

This clone is a singleton in its sample. The chain has TRBV11-2 and TRBJ2-7; TRBD1 aligns across 8 bases. The germline V gene encodes CDR1 SGHAT and CDR2 FQNNGV. The junction had 12 bases not matched to a gene; V was cut back by 1 base and J by 1 base. The CDR3 spans 18 residues. Here the CDR3 DNA reads TGTGCCAGCAGCTTAGGGAGCGAGTGGACAGGGCTATCCTACGAGCAGTACTTC. This encodes CASSLGSEWTGLSYEQYF.

The CDR3 sequence is CASSFDQSGSSSYEQYF. The CDR3 nucleotides read TGTGCCAGCAGCTTCGACCAAAGCGGGAGCAGCTCCTACGAGCAGTACTTC. V is TRBV11-1 and J is TRBJ2-7, with TRBD2 matching 8 bases. Germline V CDR1 and CDR2: SGHAT, FQDESV (reference sequence). The CDR3 has 17 residues. J lost 0 bases, V lost 3 bases, and 10 bases had no gene match. The entire variable domain, with the rest obtained from reference TRBV11-1 and TRBJ2-7, is as follows: EAEVAQSPRYKITEKSQAVAFWCDPISGHATLYWYRQILGQGPELLVQFQDESVVDDSQLPKDRFSAERLKGVDSTLKIQPAELGDSAMYLCASSFDQSGSSSYEQYFGPGTRLTVT.

V and J are TRBV9 and TRBJ1-3; D uncertain. From germline, CDR1 is SGDLS and CDR2 YYNGEE. Trimming cost V 4 bases and J 3 bases, with 11 bases left between them. The CDR3 sequence is 14 residues long. CDR3 protein: CASSPTGGGNTIYF. The CDR3 nucleotides are TGTGCCAGCAGCCCAACGGGTGGTGGAAACACCATATATTTT.

This chain joins TRBV7-7 and TRBJ2-5, with D uncertain. The CDR3 length is 16 residues. V lost 1 base, J lost 2 bases, and 14 bases lay in between. The germline V gene encodes CDR1 SSHAT and CDR2 FNYEAQ (reference sequence). CDR3 DNA: TGTGCCAGCAGCTTAGGAAGGTCAGGCCTACAAGAGACCCAGTACTTC. Translated: CASSLGRSGLQETQYF.

The gene calls are TRBV30 and TRBJ1-2; unclear D gene. CDR1 and CDR2 (germline): GTSNPN, SVGIG (reference sequence). This CDR3 is built from 13 residues. The V gene lost 0 bases and the J gene lost 8 bases, with 13 bases spanning the gap. This chain's CDR3 is CAWSVLDSQGYTF. CDR3 in DNA: TGTGCCTGGAGTGTGTTGGATAGCCAGGGCTACACCTTC.

The chain combines TRBV4-1 with TRBJ2-1; 12 nucleotides align to TRBD2. V trimming: 1 base; J trimming: 6 bases; junction bases outside the gene matches: 4. The CDR3 is 16 amino acids. The V gene's germline CDR1 is MGHRA and CDR2 YSYEKL. The CDR3 DNA is TGCGCCAGCAGCCAAGGCCGACTAGCGGGAGTCAATGAGCAGTTCTTC. Translated, it gives CASSQGRLAGVNEQFF.

The chain links TRBV5-4 to TRBJ1-2; D perhaps matches TRBD1 (6 bases). Trimming shortened V by 3 bases and J by 8 bases, and 14 bases separated the two germline ends. Per germline, CDR1 SGHNT and CDR2 YYREEE (reference sequence). CDR3 length: 13 residues. CDR3: CASSSKGQGGYTF. CDR3 coding DNA: TGTGCCAGCAGCTCGAAGGGACAAGGGGGCTACACCTTC.

V usage is TRBV11-2 and J usage is TRBJ1-2, with D perhaps matching TRBD1 (5 bases). Per the germline V gene, CDR1 is SGHAT and CDR2 is FQNNGV. CDR3 size: 14 residues. V dropped 4 bases and J dropped 4 bases, with 13 bases sitting between them. In nucleotides, the CDR3 is TGTGCCAGCAGCTCTACTGGGGGGAGCTATGGCTACACCTTC. The encoded protein is CASSSTGGSYGYTF.

V gene TRBV5-6 combines with J gene TRBJ1-2; TRBD1 matches 7 bases. Per germline, CDR1 SGHDT and CDR2 YYEEEE. V was clipped by 4 bases and J by 8 bases; unmatched bases: 11. The CDR3 contains 14 residues. CDR3 in amino acids: CASSRGRQGRGYTF. The CDR3 region has the DNA TGTGCCAGCAGCAGGGGCCGACAGGGCCGAGGCTACACCTTC.

This rearrangement joins TRBV19 to TRBJ1-5; D remains ambiguous. CDR3 size: 15 residues. V was cut by 2 bases and J by 1 base, with 9 bases left in between. Looked up from germline, CDR1 is LNHDA and CDR2 is SQIVND (reference sequence). The CDR3 reads CASSISPRSNQPQHF. CDR3 DNA: TGTGCCAGTAGTATAAGCCCCAGGAGCAATCAGCCCCAGCATTTT. Combining the CDR3 with reference TRBV19 and TRBJ1-5 gives the whole variable domain DGGITQSPKYLFRKEGQNVTLSCEQNLNHDAMYWYRQDPGQGLRLIYYSQIVNDFQKGDIAEGYSVSREKKESFPLTVTSAQKNPTAFYLCASSISPRSNQPQHFGDGTRLSIL.

The chain carries TRBV27 and TRBJ1-5, with D possibly TRBD1 on 5 matching bases. Trimming removed 5 bases at V and 0 bases at J, with 11 bases between. The CDR3 is 15 amino acids. The germline V gene has CDR1 MNHEY and CDR2 SMNVEV (reference sequence). The CDR3 bases are TGTGCCAGCAGTCCCAGGGCCCGTAGCAATCAGCCCCAGCATTTT. It encodes CASSPRARSNQPQHF.

This chain uses TRBV6-1 with TRBJ2-7, with TRBD2 matching over 12 bases. Losses at the gene ends were 5 bases for V and 1 base for J; bases not matched to a gene: 6. From germline, CDR1 is MNHNS and CDR2 SASEGT. The CDR3 extends over 16 amino acids. The CDR3 region has the DNA TGTGCCAGCAGTAAAGGAGGGACTAGCGGGTCCTACGAGCAGTACTTC. As protein: CASSKGGTSGSYEQYF.

The rearrangement uses TRBV5-1 and TRBJ2-1; D gene ambiguous. V lost 4 bases and J 15 bases, leaving 14 bases between the germline ends. The CDR3 length is 11 residues. Germline assignment: CDR1 SGHRS and CDR2 YFSETQ. As DNA, the CDR3 is TGCGCCAGCAGCAAAGACTCTGGCCGGTTCTTC. Translated, it gives CASSKDSGRFF.

The V call is TRBV18, the J call TRBJ2-5; 12 bases agree with TRBD2. The end of the DNA is better explained by TRBJ2-7, so the J call may be wrong. CDR3 length equals 17 residues. Germline assignment: CDR1 KGHSH and CDR2 LQKENI. CDR3 coding DNA: TGTGCCAGCTCACCGGCCAGGACTAGCGGGGCCTCCTACGAGCAGTACTTC. Protein product: CASSPARTSGASYEQYF.

This clone has more than one count but fewer than ten. The chain couples TRBV11-2 to TRBJ2-1; 7 positions match TRBD2. The germline V gene has CDR1 SGHAT and CDR2 FQNNGV. CDR3 size: 15 residues. Trimming at V came to 1 base and at J to 7 bases, leaving 7 bases not matched to a gene. The CDR3 protein is CASSLVAGFSNEQFF. The CDR3 DNA is TGTGCCAGCAGCTTAGTAGCGGGTTTCTCGAATGAGCAGTTCTTC.

J is TRBJ2-5 and V is TRBV7-2; 13 bases agree with TRBD2. CDR1 and CDR2 (germline): SGHTA, FQGNSA. This CDR3 contains 15 residues. V was pared by 5 bases and J by 2 bases, with 2 bases of the junction left unmatched. The CDR3 reads CASSETSGGQETQYF. The CDR3 DNA reads TGTGCCAGCAGCGAGACTAGCGGGGGGCAAGAGACCCAGTACTTC.

This sequence joins TRBV27 and TRBJ1-1; 7 bases line up with TRBD1. The V segment lost 0 bases and the J segment 3 bases; nucleotides outside the gene matches: 1. This CDR3 contains 14 residues. Germline-derived CDR1 and CDR2 are MNHEY and SMNVEV (reference sequence). As DNA, the CDR3 is TGTGCCAGCAGTTTATCGGGACAGCACACTGAAGCTTTCTTT. This gives the protein CASSLSGQHTEAFF.

The chain combines TRBV30 with TRBJ1-1; D may be TRBD1 (6 bases). The CDR3 runs to 18 residues. Between the trimmed V and J ends, which lost 0 bases and 0 bases, there was a span of 20 bases. CDR1 and CDR2 (germline): GTSNPN, SVGIG (reference sequence). The CDR3 region is CAWSVSGWTATMNTEAFF. CDR3 coding DNA: TGTGCCTGGAGTGTATCCGGTTGGACAGCCACAATGAACACTGAAGCTTTCTTT.

The chain combines TRBV2 with TRBJ1-5, with 8 bases that match TRBD1. From germline, CDR1 is SNHLY and CDR2 FYNNEI. V shed 5 bases, J shed 3 bases, and the junction held 6 bases outside the gene matches. The CDR3 sequence is 15 residues long. DNA of the CDR3: TGTGCCAGCAGTTCGACAGGGGATCTCAATCAGCCCCAGCATTTT. It yields the protein CASSSTGDLNQPQHF.

This rearrangement joins TRBV7-2 to TRBJ1-1; 7 positions match TRBD1. V was clipped by 5 bases and J by 4 bases; unmatched bases: 7. Germline CDR1 is SGHTA and CDR2 is FQGNSA. The CDR3 has 14 amino acids. CDR3 DNA: TGTGCCAGCAGCATACAGGGGCTGGGCACTGAAGCTTTCTTT. It codes for CASSIQGLGTEAFF.

The rearrangement uses TRBV29-1 and TRBJ2-2; 7 bases agree with TRBD2. V dropped 7 bases and J dropped 3; count of bases not matched to a gene: 8. The germline gives CDR1 SQVTM, CDR2 ANQGSEA. This CDR3 is 14 amino acids long. CDR3 DNA sequence: TGCAGCGGGAGGGCGGGAGTAGACACCGGGGAGCTGTTTTTT. It codes for CSGRAGVDTGELFF.